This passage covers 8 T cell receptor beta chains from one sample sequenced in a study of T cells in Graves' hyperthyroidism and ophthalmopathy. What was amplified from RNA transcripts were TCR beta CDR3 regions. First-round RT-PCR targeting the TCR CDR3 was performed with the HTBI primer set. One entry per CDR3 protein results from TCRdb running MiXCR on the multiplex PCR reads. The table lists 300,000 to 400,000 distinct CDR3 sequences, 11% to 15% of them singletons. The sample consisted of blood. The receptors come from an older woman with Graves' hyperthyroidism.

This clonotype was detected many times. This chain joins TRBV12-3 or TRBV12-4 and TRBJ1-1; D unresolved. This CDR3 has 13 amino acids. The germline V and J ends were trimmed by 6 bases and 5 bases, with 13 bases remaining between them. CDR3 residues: CASRSTGETEAFF. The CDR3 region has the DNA TGTGCCAGCAGATCCACGGGTGAAACTGAAGCTTTCTTT.

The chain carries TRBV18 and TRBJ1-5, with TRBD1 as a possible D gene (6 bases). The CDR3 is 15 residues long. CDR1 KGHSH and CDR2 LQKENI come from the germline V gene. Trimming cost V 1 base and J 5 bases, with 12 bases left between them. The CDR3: CASSPQGPGDQPQHF. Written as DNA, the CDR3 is TGTGCCAGCTCACCACAAGGGCCAGGGGATCAGCCCCAGCATTTT.

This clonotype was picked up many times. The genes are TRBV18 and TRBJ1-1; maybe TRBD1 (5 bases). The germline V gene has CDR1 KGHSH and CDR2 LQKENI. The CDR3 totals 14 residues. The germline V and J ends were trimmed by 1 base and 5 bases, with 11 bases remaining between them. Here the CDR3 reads CASSPRSRETEAFF. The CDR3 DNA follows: TGTGCCAGCTCACCACGTTCCAGGGAAACTGAAGCTTTCTTT.

The CDR3 loop reads CAISEGDSYEQYF. In nucleotides, the CDR3 is TGTGCCATCAGTGAAGGGGACAGCTACGAGCAGTACTTC. The rearrangement links TRBV10-3 to TRBJ2-7; 7 nucleotides match TRBD1. This CDR3 contains 13 residues. V lost 3 bases, J lost 3 bases, and 2 bases stayed unmatched. Germline loops: CDR1 ENHRY, CDR2 SYGVKD.

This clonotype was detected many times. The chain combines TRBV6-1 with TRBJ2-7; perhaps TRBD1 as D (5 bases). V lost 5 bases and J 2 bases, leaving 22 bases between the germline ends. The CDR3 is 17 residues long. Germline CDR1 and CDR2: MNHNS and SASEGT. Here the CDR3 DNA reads TGTGCCAGCAGTTCCACACCCCAGGGTCTCCCGGCCTACGAGCAGTACTTC. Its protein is CASSSTPQGLPAYEQYF.

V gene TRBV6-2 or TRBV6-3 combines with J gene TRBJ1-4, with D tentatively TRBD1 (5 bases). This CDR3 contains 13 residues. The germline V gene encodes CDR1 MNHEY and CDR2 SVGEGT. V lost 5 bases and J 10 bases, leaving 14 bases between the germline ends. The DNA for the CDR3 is TGTGCCAGCAGTGCCCCGGGACTTACAAAACTGTTTTTT. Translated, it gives CASSAPGLTKLFF.

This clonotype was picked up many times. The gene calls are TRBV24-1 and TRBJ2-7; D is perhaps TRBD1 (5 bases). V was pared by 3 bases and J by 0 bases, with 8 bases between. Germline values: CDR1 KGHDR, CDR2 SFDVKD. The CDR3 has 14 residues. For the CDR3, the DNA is TGTGCCACCAGTGATCACAGGAGCTCCTACGAGCAGTACTTC. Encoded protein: CATSDHRSSYEQYF.

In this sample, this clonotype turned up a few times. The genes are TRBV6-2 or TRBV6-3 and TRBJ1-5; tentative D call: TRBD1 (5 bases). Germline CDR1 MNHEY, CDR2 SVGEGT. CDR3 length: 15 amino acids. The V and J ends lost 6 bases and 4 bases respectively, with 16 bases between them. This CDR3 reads CASSLIARENQPQHF. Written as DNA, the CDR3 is TGTGCCAGCAGCCTCATCGCCAGGGAGAATCAGCCCCAGCATTTT.